Below, 25 T cell receptor beta chains from the same sample are listed, as sequenced in a study of CD8+CD57+ T cells in acquired aplastic anemia. Patients chosen for sequencing had CD8+CD57+ cells that had expanded, as shown by flow cytometry. It was genomic DNA that served as the template for profiling TCR beta VDJ and CDR3. Each CDR3 protein gets one entry after TCRdb re-called the reads with MiXCR. The data show about 120,000 distinct CDR3 sequences, with under 65% seen just once and 25% to 30% held by the top ten. The sequenced sample consisted of sorted CD4+, CD8+, or CD8+CD57+ T cells (not recorded which) from PBMCs. These receptors were obtained from a human donor with aplastic anemia.

V is TRBV7-9 and J is TRBJ2-5; 7 nucleotides align to TRBD2. CDR1 and CDR2 from the germline V gene are SEHNR and FQNEAQ (reference sequence). The V gene end was trimmed by 1 base and the J gene end by 5 bases; junction bases not matched to a gene: 1. The CDR3 consists of 13 residues. DNA of the CDR3: TGTGCCAGCAGCTTAGTCGGGAGGGAGACCCAGTACTTC. Its translation is CASSLVGRETQYF. Full variable domain (rest looked up from reference TRBV7-9 and TRBJ2-5): DTGVSQNPRHKITKRGQNVTFRCDPISEHNRLYWYRQTLGQGPEFLTYFQNEAQLEKSRLLSDRFSAERPKGSFSTLEIQRTEQGDSAMYLCASSLVGRETQYFGPGTRLLVL.

This chain joins TRBV14 and TRBJ1-2; unclear D gene. Trimming removed 3 bases at V and 7 bases at J, with 9 bases between. Germline assignment: CDR1 SGHDN and CDR2 FVKESK. The length of the CDR3 is 12 residues. The CDR3 spells CASSHGYGGYTF. The CDR3 nucleotides read TGTGCCAGCAGCCACGGGTACGGTGGCTACACCTTC.

With respect to this clonotype: Since the CDR3 does not end with the conserved phenylalanine or tryptophan, this likely comes from a read error. It is unclear where the CDR3 begins or ends on the DNA, so no DNA is shown, and the CDR3 is as TCRdb lists it. The rearrangement joins TRBV7-9 to TRBJ2-7; the table's D gene call, TRBD1, was not cross checked with the DNA. The CDR3 length equals 12 residues, ends included. Per germline, CDR1 SEHNR and CDR2 FQNEAQ (reference sequence). The CDR3: CASSGGTYEQCS.

V is TRBV19 and J is TRBJ2-5, with no clear D. The CDR3 has 14 amino acids. The V and J ends lost 3 bases and 2 bases respectively, with 10 bases between them. Per germline, CDR1 LNHDA and CDR2 SQIVND (reference sequence). This CDR3 is CASSMDGWQETQYF. DNA of the CDR3: TGTGCCAGTAGTATGGACGGGTGGCAAGAGACCCAGTACTTC.

The J gene is TRBJ2-7, the V gene TRBV11-1; D remains unclear. V gave up 4 bases and J gave up 4 bases, with 20 bases separating them. The CDR3 runs to 16 residues. Looked up from germline, CDR1 is SGHAT and CDR2 is FQDESV (reference sequence). The CDR3 nucleotides are TGTGCCAGCAGCTCCTCCTCGGCAGCGAAGCCTTACGAGCAGTACTTC. Translated: CASSSSSAAKPYEQYF.

This clonotype was detected a few times. The V gene is TRBV19, the J gene TRBJ1-2; TRBD1 matches at 9 bases. Losses at the gene ends were 9 bases for V and 4 bases for J; bases not matched to a gene: 12. CDR1 and CDR2 from the germline V gene are LNHDA and SQIVND (reference sequence). This CDR3 is built from 15 residues. The CDR3 coding sequence is TGTGCCAGCAGTCCCCCGGGACAGGGACTCTATGGCTACACCTTC. Translated, it gives CASSPPGQGLYGYTF.

V and J are TRBV27 and TRBJ2-5, with TRBD2 as a possible D gene (6 bases). The germline V and J ends were trimmed by 0 bases and 7 bases, with 15 bases remaining between them. The germline gives CDR1 MNHEY, CDR2 SMNVEV (reference sequence). The length of the CDR3 is 15 residues. As DNA, the CDR3 is TGTGCCAGCAGTTTATCGGGAGGCATTACGGGGACCCAGTACTTC. Its protein product is CASSLSGGITGTQYF.

V and J are TRBV29-1 and TRBJ2-1, with TRBD1 identical over 10 bases. The germline gives CDR1 SQVTM, CDR2 ANQGSEA. With V trimmed by 4 bases and J by 0 bases, 6 bases remained unmatched. The CDR3 runs 16 residues. CDR3 sequence: CSVGWTGGNSYNEQFF. The CDR3, as DNA: TGCAGCGTTGGTTGGACAGGGGGTAACTCCTACAATGAGCAGTTCTTC.

CDR3 region: CASMNRHNEQFF. The CDR3 bases are TGTGCCAGCATGAATAGGCACAATGAGCAGTTCTTC. This sequence joins TRBV2 and TRBJ2-1; D is unresolved. There are 12 residues in the CDR3. Germline-derived CDR1 and CDR2 are SNHLY and FYNNEI. Trimming took 7 bases from V and 5 from J, leaving 9 bases between them.

The V gene is TRBV24-1, the J gene TRBJ2-7; 9 positions match TRBD1. The CDR3 has 14 amino acids. J lost 2 bases, V lost 7 bases, and 5 bases had no gene match. Germline V CDR1 and CDR2: KGHDR, SFDVKD. The CDR3 DNA follows: TGTGCCACCAGGCGGGACAGGGACCCCTACGAGCAGTACTTC. It specifies CATRRDRDPYEQYF.

This rearrangement joins TRBV24-1 to TRBJ2-3, with D perhaps matching TRBD2 (5 bases). V dropped 3 bases and J dropped 2 bases, with 8 bases sitting between them. The CDR3 is 14 amino acids. Germline V gene data show CDR1 as KGHDR and CDR2 as SFDVKD. This CDR3 is CATSDADFTDTQYF. The CDR3 nucleotides read TGTGCCACCAGTGATGCGGACTTCACAGATACGCAGTATTTT.

This sequence joins TRBV2 and TRBJ2-7; unclear D gene. Trimming removed 7 bases from V and 2 bases from J, with 15 bases in between. This CDR3 is 14 amino acids long. Germline values: CDR1 SNHLY, CDR2 FYNNEI. The CDR3 coding sequence is TGTGCCAGCAAGGAACGATCGGGCCCCTACGAGCAGTACTTC. It encodes CASKERSGPYEQYF.

The J gene is TRBJ1-1, the V gene TRBV15, with 11 bases fitting TRBD1. The ends lost 3 bases at V and 5 bases at J; junction bases unmatched: 8. Germline CDR1 and CDR2: LNHNV and YYDKDF (reference sequence). This CDR3 contains 16 residues. The DNA of the CDR3 is TGTGCCACCAGCAGCACCGGGACAGGGGGGCGAACTGAAGCTTTCTTT. This encodes CATSSTGTGGRTEAFF.

This clonotype was found many times. The chain is built from TRBV14 and TRBJ2-1; no definite D call. CDR3 length: 19 residues. Trimming stripped 0 bases from V and 5 bases from J, with 23 bases between. In germline, CDR1 is SGHDN, CDR2 FVKESK. DNA for the CDR3: TGTGCCAGCAGCCAAGATGGTAGGACCTCAGGTCCCACCAACAATGAGCAGTTCTTC. This codes for CASSQDGRTSGPTNNEQFF.

This chain connects TRBV10-3 to TRBJ2-2; 10 nucleotides line up with TRBD2. This CDR3 has 15 residues. In germline, CDR1 is ENHRY, CDR2 SYGVKD. With V trimmed by 8 bases and J by 5 bases, 8 bases remained unmatched. The CDR3 spells CAIGGLAPRTGELFF. The DNA of the CDR3 is TGTGCCATCGGGGGACTAGCGCCCAGGACCGGGGAGCTGTTTTTT.

The genes are TRBV20-1 and TRBJ2-3; D is uncertain. This CDR3 is 15 amino acids long. Trimming cost V 3 bases and J 1 base, with 14 bases left between them. Germline CDR1 reads DFQATT; CDR2 reads SNEGSKA (reference sequence). This CDR3 is CSARHGLLGTDTQYF. CDR3 DNA: TGCAGTGCTAGGCACGGGCTCCTTGGCACAGATACGCAGTATTTT.

About this clonotype: Being one base from a much bigger clone, this may be a read error. This chain joins TRBV11-1 and TRBJ2-3, with D hard to call. This CDR3 has 15 residues. Germline V CDR1 and CDR2: SGHAT, FQDESV (reference sequence). The DNA of the CDR3 is TGTGCCAGCGGCTTAGGAGTGGTAGGCACAGATACGCAGTATTTT. Translated, it gives CASGLGVVGTDTQYF. The variable domain in full, completed from reference TRBV11-1 and TRBJ2-3, reads EAEVAQSPRYKITEKSQAVAFWCDPISGHATLYWYRQILGQGPELLVQFQDESVVDDSQLPKDRFSAERLKGVDSTLKIQPAELGDSAMYLCASGLGVVGTDTQYFGPGTRLTVL.

This chain links TRBV15 with TRBJ1-1, with a possible D match to TRBD1 (6 bases). This CDR3 is built from 14 residues. Germline loops: CDR1 LNHNV, CDR2 YYDKDF (reference sequence). Trimming cost V 2 bases and J 4 bases, with 11 bases left between them. Here the CDR3 reads CATSRLQGGTEAFF. CDR3 DNA sequence: TGTGCCACCAGCAGACTACAGGGAGGCACTGAAGCTTTCTTT.

This clonotype was found many times. The genes are TRBV3-1 and TRBJ2-7, with 9 bases lining up with TRBD2. V was pared by 6 bases and J by 6 bases, with 12 bases of the junction left unmatched. The CDR3 runs 15 residues. CDR1 and CDR2 from the germline V gene are LGHDT and YNNKEL (reference sequence). CDR3 region: CASSRTSVGIGEQYF. The DNA for the CDR3 is TGTGCCAGCAGTCGGACTAGCGTTGGTATCGGCGAGCAGTACTTC.

The chain is built from TRBV7-2 and TRBJ1-1; no definite D call. Trimming cost V 5 bases and J 1 base, with 8 bases left between them. This CDR3 is built from 13 residues. CDR1 and CDR2 from the germline V gene are SGHTA and FQGNSA. CDR3 in DNA: TGTGCCAGCAGCCTACAGCCGAACACTGAAGCTTTCTTT. Residues: CASSLQPNTEAFF. The variable domain in full, with the rest retrieved from reference TRBV7-2 and TRBJ1-1, is GAGVSQSPSNKVTEKGKDVELRCDPISGHTALYWYRQSLGQGLEFLIYFQGNSAPDKSGLPSDRFSAERTGGSVSTLTIQRTQQEDSAVYLCASSLQPNTEAFFGQGTRLTVV.

This clonotype showed up just once. The chain has TRBV20-1 and TRBJ2-2, with 7 bases that match TRBD1. V was pared by 4 bases and J by 4 bases, with 6 bases of the junction left unmatched. There are 14 residues in the CDR3. Per the germline V gene, CDR1 is DFQATT and CDR2 is SNEGSKA (reference sequence). CDR3 protein: CSAKRRQGTGELFF. CDR3 in DNA: TGCAGTGCTAAAAGAAGACAGGGCACCGGGGAGCTGTTTTTT.

J is TRBJ1-3 and V is TRBV20-1; D is uncertain. The CDR3 extends over 11 amino acids. The germline V gene has CDR1 DFQATT and CDR2 SNEGSKA (reference sequence). Trimming removed 6 bases at V and 7 bases at J, with 10 bases between. CDR3 loop: CSAHIRNTIYF. The CDR3 DNA reads as TGCAGTGCCCATATCAGGAACACCATATATTTT.

This clonotype showed up just a few times. The chain combines TRBV7-9 with TRBJ2-7; unclear D gene. This CDR3 comprises 13 residues. V shed 4 bases and J shed 1 base, with 8 bases lying between them. Germline V gene sequence: CDR1 SEHNR, CDR2 FQNEAQ (reference sequence). The CDR3 DNA reads TGTGCCAGCAGCTCTAGGGCTTCCTACGAGCAGTACTTC. It encodes CASSSRASYEQYF. Complete variable domain (other parts from reference TRBV7-9 and TRBJ2-7): DTGVSQNPRHKITKRGQNVTFRCDPISEHNRLYWYRQTLGQGPEFLTYFQNEAQLEKSRLLSDRFSAERPKGSFSTLEIQRTEQGDSAMYLCASSSRASYEQYFGPGTRLTVT.

This chain connects TRBV7-8 to TRBJ1-2; D not resolved. The CDR3 loop spans 13 amino acids. Germline-derived CDR1 and CDR2 are SGHVS and FQNEAQ. Deletions cut 5 bases from V and 5 bases from J, with 12 bases between. The CDR3 here is CASSRALGYGYTF. CDR3 DNA: TGTGCCAGCAGCCGGGCTCTGGGATATGGCTACACCTTC.

The rearrangement links TRBV7-3 to TRBJ2-3; unclear D gene. The length of the CDR3 is 16 residues. V dropped 5 bases and J dropped 0 bases, with 15 bases sitting between them. Germline V CDR1 and CDR2: SGHTA, FQGTGA. The CDR3 loop reads CASSAPSWGSTDTQYF. DNA for the CDR3: TGTGCCAGCAGCGCCCCCAGCTGGGGAAGCACAGATACGCAGTATTTT.